This record concerns one TCR beta chain sequence. The CDR3 runs 11 residues. Trimming shortened V by 8 bases and J by 2 bases, and 6 bases separated the two germline ends. The germline gives CDR1 SNHLY, CDR2 FYNNEI. The assay was immunoSEQ multiplex PCR, and TCRdb's table has in-frame clones only and misses some. The sample has 300,000 to 400,000 clones; roughly 91% are singletons. The sample comes from a study of blood T cell repertoires in COVID-19. Across the whole study: T cells, B-cell-depleted T cells, or PBMCs provided the cDNA or gDNA that served as material.

Input material: PBMCs or T cells enriched from blood (not recorded which). The TCR comes from a woman younger than 30 who had recovered from COVID-19. The chain combines TRBV2 with TRBJ1-2; tentative D call: TRBD1 (6 bases). CDR3 region: CASGQNYGYTF. The CDR3 DNA reads as TGTGCCAGCGGACAGAACTATGGCTACACCTTC.